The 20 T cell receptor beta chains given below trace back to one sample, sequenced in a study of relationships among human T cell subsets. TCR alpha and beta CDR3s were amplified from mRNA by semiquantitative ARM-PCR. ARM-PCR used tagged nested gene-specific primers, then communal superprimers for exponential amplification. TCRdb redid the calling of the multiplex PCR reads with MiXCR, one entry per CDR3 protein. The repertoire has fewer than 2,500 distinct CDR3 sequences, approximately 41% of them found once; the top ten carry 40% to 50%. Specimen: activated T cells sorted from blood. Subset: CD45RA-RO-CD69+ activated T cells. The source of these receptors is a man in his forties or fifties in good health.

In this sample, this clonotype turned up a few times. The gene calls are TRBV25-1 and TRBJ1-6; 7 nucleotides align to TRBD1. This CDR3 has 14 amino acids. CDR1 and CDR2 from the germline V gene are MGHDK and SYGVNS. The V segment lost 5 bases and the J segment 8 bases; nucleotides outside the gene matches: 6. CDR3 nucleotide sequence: TGTGCCAGCAGTTTGACAGGGACCTATTCACCCCTCCACTTT. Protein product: CASSLTGTYSPLHF.

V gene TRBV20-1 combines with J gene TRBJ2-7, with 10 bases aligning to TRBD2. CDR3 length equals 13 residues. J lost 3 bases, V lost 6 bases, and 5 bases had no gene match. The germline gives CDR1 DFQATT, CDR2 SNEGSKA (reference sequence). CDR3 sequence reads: CSAPGTSDYEQYF. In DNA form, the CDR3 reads TGCAGTGCCCCCGGGACTAGCGACTACGAGCAGTACTTC.

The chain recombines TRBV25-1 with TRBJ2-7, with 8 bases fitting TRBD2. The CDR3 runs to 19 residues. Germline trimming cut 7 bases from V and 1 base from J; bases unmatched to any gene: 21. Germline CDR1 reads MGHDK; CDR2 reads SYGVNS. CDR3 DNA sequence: TGTGCCAGCACCTCACCCTCGTTGGCGGGAGGTACGCAATCCTACGAGCAGTACTTC. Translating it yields CASTSPSLAGGTQSYEQYF.

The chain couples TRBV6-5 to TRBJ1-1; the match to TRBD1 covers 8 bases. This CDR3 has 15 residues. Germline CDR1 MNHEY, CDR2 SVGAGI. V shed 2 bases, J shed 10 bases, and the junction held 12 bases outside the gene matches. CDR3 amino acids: CASSYAAGGADIAFF. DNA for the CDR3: TGTGCCAGCAGTTACGCCGCAGGGGGCGCGGATATAGCTTTCTTT.

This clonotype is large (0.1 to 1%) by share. CDR3 nucleotide sequence: TGTGCCAGCAGCTTATGGCGAGGGGAGACCCAGTACTTC. Residues: CASSLWRGETQYF. The chain links TRBV11-2 to TRBJ2-5; possible D gene TRBD2, 5 bases. The germline gives CDR1 SGHAT, CDR2 FQNNGV. The length of the CDR3 is 13 residues. The V gene lost 2 bases and the J gene lost 5 bases, with 9 bases spanning the gap.

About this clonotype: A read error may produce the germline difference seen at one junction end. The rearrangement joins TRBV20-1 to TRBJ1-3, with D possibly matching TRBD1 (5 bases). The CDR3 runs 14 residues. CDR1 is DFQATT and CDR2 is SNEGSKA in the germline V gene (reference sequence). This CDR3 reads CSAPTGGRGSTIYF. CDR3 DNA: TGCAGTGCTCCGACGGGGGGAAGGGGAAGCACCATATATTTT.

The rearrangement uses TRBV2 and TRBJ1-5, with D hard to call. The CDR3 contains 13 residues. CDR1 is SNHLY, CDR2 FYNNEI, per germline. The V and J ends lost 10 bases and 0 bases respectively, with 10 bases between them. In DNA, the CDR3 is TGTGCCACCCGACAAGATAGCAATCAGCCCCAGCATTTT. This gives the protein CATRQDSNQPQHF.

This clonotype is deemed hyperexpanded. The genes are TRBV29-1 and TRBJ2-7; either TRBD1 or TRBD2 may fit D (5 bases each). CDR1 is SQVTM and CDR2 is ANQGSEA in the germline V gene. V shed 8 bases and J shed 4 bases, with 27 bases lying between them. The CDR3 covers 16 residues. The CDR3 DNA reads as TGCAGCATTCCCAAGGAAAGGGGACCCATCCGGTACGAGCAGTACTTC. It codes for CSIPKERGPIRYEQYF.

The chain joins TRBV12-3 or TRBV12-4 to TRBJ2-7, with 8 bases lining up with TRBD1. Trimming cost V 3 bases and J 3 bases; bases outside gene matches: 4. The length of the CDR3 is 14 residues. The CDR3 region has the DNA TGTGCCAGCAGTTTGGGACAGGAGAACTACGAGCAGTACTTC. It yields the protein CASSLGQENYEQYF.

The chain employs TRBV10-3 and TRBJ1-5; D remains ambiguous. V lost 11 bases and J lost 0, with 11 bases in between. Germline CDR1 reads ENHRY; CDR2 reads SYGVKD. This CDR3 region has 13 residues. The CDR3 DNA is TGTGCCCACGGCTCGGGTAGCAATCAGCCCCAGCATTTT. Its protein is CAHGSGSNQPQHF.

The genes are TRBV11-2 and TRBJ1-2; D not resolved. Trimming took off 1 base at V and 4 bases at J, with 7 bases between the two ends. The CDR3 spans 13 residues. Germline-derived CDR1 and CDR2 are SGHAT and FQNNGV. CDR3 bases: TGTGCCAGCAGCTTAGGGATTGGCTATGGCTACACCTTC. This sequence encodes CASSLGIGYGYTF.

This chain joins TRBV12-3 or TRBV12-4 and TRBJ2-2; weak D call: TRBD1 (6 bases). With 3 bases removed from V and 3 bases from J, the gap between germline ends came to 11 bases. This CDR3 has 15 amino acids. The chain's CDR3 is CASSFRGSDTGELFF. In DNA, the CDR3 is TGTGCCAGCAGTTTCAGGGGTAGTGACACCGGGGAGCTGTTTTTT.

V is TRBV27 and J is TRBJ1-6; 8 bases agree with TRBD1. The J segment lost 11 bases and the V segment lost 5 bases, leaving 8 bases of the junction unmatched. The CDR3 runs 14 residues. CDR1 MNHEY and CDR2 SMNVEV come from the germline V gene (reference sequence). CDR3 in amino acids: CASSHDRGETPLHF. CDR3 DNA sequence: TGTGCCAGCAGTCACGACAGGGGAGAGACACCCCTCCACTTT.

The CDR3 here is CAISTELDGEETQYF. CDR3 DNA: TGTGCCATCAGTACCGAATTGGACGGCGAAGAGACCCAGTACTTC. The genes are TRBV10-3 and TRBJ2-5; unclear D gene. Germline V gene lookup returns CDR1 ENHRY and CDR2 SYGVKD. V lost 5 bases, J lost 3 bases, and 16 bases lay in between. There are 15 residues in the CDR3.

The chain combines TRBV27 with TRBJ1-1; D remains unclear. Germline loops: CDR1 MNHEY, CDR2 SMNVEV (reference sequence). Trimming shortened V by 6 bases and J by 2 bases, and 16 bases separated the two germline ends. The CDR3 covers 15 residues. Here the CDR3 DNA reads TGTGCCAGCAGCTCAGCCCTGGGCAAAAACACTGAAGCTTTCTTT. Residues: CASSSALGKNTEAFF.

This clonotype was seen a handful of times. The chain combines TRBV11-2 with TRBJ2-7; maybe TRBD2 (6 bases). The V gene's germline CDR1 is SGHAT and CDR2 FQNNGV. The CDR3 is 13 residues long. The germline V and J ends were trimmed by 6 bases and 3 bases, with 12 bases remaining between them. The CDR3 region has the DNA TGTGCCAGCAGTCCACCCGGGGGCTACGAGCAGTACTTC. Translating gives CASSPPGGYEQYF.

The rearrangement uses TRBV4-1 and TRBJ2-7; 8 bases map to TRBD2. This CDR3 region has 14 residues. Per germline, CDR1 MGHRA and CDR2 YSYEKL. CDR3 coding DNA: TGCGCAGACCCATTGGGACTAGAGCAAAACGAGCAGTACTTC. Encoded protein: CADPLGLEQNEQYF.

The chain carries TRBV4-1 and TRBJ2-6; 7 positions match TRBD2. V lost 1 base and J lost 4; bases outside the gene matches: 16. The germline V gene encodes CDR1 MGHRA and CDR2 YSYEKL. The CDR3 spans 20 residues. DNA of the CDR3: TGCGCCAGCAGCCAAGGGCCGTGGAGGCGGGAGAGTCTGGGGGCCAACGTCCTGACTTTC. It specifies CASSQGPWRRESLGANVLTF.

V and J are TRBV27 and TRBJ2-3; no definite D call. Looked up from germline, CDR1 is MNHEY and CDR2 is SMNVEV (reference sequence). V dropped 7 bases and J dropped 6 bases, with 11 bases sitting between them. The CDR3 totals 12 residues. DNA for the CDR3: TGTGCCAGCAAGTCGGACCGGGATACGCAGTATTTT. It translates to CASKSDRDTQYF.

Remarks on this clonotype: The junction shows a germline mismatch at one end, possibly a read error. The CDR3 DNA is TGCGCCAGCAGCCTTGAATTCACAGATACGCAGTATTTT. Protein sequence: CASSLEFTDTQYF. The chain carries TRBV5-4 and TRBJ2-3; D gene uncertain. The CDR3 extends over 13 amino acids. The V gene's germline CDR1 is SGHNT and CDR2 YYREEE (reference sequence).